The clone carrying this T cell receptor (beta chain) showed up many times. Its antigen is currently unknown. Time point defined: healthy volunteer bleed at 6 weeks. Blood, whole and unfractionated, served as the source for total RNA extraction. These data are taken from a study of human T cells and chemical hapten exposure. At the level of the study: Per-sample TCR yield variability stemmed mainly from small pooled library volume differences.

There are 14 residues in the CDR3. The V gene's germline CDR1 is SGHNT and CDR2 YENEEA. Trimming took 3 bases from V and 5 from J, leaving 14 bases between them. Separate cDNA molecules received unique molecular identifiers, which the library attached to them. In the study's own analysis: Sequenced samples showed a median of around 93,000 TCRs each, with counts running from around 25,000 to 690,000. TCRdb reprocessed the RACE reads with MiXCR, giving one entry per CDR3 protein. The V and J calls here are based on TCRdb, not the publication. The table has about 77,000 distinct CDR3 sequences, 8.5% to 10% seen once. Overall study results and limits: TCRs at a frequency above 1 in 1000 stayed unchanged with DPC sensitization.

The chain carries TRBV11-3 and TRBJ2-7; D possibly corresponds to TRBD2 (7 bases). Sequenced input: whole blood. This clonotype was sampled from a female donor in good health. Some clones in this sample may be carry-over from other donors' samples. CDR3 DNA sequence: TGTGCCAGCAGCTTTGGCGGGGGCCGGGACGAGCAGTACTTC. Translation gives CASSFGGGRDEQYF.